The next 3 T cell receptor beta chains were all read from a single sample in a study of somatic mutations in cytotoxic T cells in rheumatoid arthritis. Generated by immunoSEQ multiplex PCR, the TCRdb table keeps only in-frame clones and is missing some. This table holds roughly 13,000 clones, 60% to 85% found once. The sequencing input was CD8+ T cells sorted from blood. The receptors were gathered from an adult with rheumatoid arthritis.

J is TRBJ1-1 and V is TRBV2; 7 bases match TRBD1. From germline, CDR1 is SNHLY and CDR2 FYNNEI. The CDR3 loop spans 15 amino acids. Germline trimming cut 6 bases from V and 3 bases from J; bases unmatched to any gene: 10. The chain's CDR3 is CASRFTGVGDTEAFF. In DNA form, the CDR3 reads TGTGCCAGCAGATTTACAGGGGTAGGGGACACTGAAGCTTTCTTT.

The chain carries TRBV6-1 and TRBJ2-1, with 16 bases matching TRBD2. V trimming: 4 bases; J trimming: 2 bases; junction bases outside the gene matches: 8. The CDR3 has 19 residues. CDR1 MNHNS and CDR2 SASEGT come from the germline V gene. CDR3 loop: CASSVTGTSGGAAYNEQFF. CDR3 bases: TGTGCCAGCAGTGTTACCGGGACTAGCGGGGGGGCTGCCTACAATGAGCAGTTCTTC.

CDR3 loop: CASSSQGAGEKLFF. CDR3 DNA sequence: TGTGCCAGCAGTTCACAGGGGGCAGGGGAAAAACTGTTTTTT. The chain carries TRBV7-2 and TRBJ1-4; 9 nucleotides align to TRBD1. This CDR3 comprises 14 residues. Unmatched junction bases numbered 7, after V lost 6 bases and J lost 8 bases. CDR1 is SGHTA, CDR2 FQGNSA, per germline.